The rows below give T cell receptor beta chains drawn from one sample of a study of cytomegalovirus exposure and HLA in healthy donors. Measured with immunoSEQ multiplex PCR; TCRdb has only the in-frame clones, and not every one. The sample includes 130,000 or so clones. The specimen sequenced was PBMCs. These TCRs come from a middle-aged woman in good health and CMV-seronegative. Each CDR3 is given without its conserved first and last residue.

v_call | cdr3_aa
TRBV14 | ASSRDRGHGNTIY
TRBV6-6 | ASSYSGTGGYEQY
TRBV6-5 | ASSYSPLGNYGYT
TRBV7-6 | ASSPEPNYGYT
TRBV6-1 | ASRSRQGADGELF
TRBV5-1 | ASSRGLLAGQYNEQF
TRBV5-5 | ASSLIGVNSAYGYT
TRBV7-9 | ASSLGQMNTEAF
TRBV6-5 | ASRRQGASRAF
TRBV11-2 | ASSQGTGKETQY
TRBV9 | ASSVGQMNTGELF
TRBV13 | ASSSGQGRTGYT
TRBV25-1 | ASKGVHSGNTIY
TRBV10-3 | AIRIRGGAF
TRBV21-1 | ASSVRLHEQF
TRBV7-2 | ASSLEWTGGSPLH
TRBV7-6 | ASSHGGETQY
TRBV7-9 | ASSYTGTRIDYT
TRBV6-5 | ASSYESGVAGEQF
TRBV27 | ASRHPLSYEQY
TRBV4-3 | ASSQDWRGYGYT
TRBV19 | ASTLSRVRQPQH
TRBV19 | ASRSPGQGVREQF
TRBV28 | ASTPGGYGYT
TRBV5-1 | ASSLSRGANTEAF
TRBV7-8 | ASSRNRGKETQY
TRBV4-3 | ASSQDGQGGGYT
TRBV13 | ASSLTPGDEQY
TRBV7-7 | ASSLGSGRGETQY
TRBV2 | ASTTDRGAEAF
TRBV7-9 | ASSLSTGGEDTIY
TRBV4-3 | ASSKGKGGSTDTQY
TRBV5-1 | ASRHSDSWEETQY
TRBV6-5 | ASSATAGTYEQY
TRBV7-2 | ASSFQPGGTEAF
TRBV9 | ASSPRGDRPTEAF
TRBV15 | ATSRAGGSGNTIY
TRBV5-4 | ASSPREQGMNTGELF
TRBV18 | ASSPPGELF
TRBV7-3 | ASSPWPYQETQY
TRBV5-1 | ASSFTSGGPPTDTQY
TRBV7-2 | ASSLEGSGGLTKTQY
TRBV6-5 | ASSRDRDTEAF
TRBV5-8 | ASSLPSMTSGNTIY
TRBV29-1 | SVEGGFEAF
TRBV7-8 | ASSLARAGQPQH
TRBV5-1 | ASSWDTEETQY
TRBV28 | ASRGRYSYEQY
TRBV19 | ASSAGTTNTEAF
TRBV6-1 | ASRGTANTEAF